This TCR beta chain was retrieved from a study of breast tumors, draining lymph nodes, adjacent tissues. V dropped 5 bases and J dropped 1 base, with 11 bases sitting between them. The CDR3 length is 14 residues. The germline CDR1 and CDR2 sequences are LNHNV and YYDKDF (reference sequence). TCRdb passed the multiplex PCR reads through MiXCR, listing each CDR3 protein once. The sample lists 24,000 or so distinct CDR3 sequences; roughly a quarter were seen once. By share, this clonotype counts as medium-sized. The material sequenced was breast tumor tissue. The chain uses TRBV15 and TRBJ2-5, with D possibly TRBD1 on 6 matching bases. The source is a female donor with breast cancer. Some clones in this sample may be carry-over from other donors' samples. The CDR3 coding sequence is TGTGCCACCAGCGACAGGCCCTTCCAAGAGACCCAGTACTTC. Translated, it gives CATSDRPFQETQYF.